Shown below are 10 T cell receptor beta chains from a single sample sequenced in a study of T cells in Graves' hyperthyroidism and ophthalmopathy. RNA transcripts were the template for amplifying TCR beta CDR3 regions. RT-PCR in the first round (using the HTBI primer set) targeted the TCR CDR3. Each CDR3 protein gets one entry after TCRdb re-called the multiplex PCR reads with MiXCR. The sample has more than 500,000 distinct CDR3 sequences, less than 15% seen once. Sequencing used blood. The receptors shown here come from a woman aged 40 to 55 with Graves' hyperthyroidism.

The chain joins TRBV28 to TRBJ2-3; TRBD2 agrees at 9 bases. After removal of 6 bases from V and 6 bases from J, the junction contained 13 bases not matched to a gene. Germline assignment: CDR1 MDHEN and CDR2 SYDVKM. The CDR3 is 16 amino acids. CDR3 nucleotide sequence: TGTGCCAGCAGCACGGCGGCGGGAGGGCCGGAGGATACGCAGTATTTT. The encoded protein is CASSTAAGGPEDTQYF.

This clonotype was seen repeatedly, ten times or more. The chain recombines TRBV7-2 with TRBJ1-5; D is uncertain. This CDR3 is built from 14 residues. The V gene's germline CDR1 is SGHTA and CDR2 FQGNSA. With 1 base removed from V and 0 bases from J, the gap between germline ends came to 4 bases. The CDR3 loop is CASSLVDSNQPQHF. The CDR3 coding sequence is TGTGCCAGCAGCTTAGTCGATAGCAATCAGCCCCAGCATTTT.

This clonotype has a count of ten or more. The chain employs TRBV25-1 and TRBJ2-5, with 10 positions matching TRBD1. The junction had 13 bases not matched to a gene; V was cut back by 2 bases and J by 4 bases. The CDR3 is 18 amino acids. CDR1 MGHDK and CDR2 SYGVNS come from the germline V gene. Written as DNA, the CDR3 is TGTGCCAGCAGTGAAGTTCGAGGGACAGGGGTCTCCTCAGAGACCCAGTACTTC. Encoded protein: CASSEVRGTGVSSETQYF.

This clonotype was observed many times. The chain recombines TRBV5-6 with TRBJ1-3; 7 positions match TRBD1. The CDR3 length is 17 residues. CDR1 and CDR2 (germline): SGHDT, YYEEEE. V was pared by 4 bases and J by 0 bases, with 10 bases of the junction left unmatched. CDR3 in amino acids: CASSVGTDTYSGNTIYF. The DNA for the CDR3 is TGTGCCAGCAGCGTTGGGACAGATACATACTCTGGAAACACCATATATTTT.

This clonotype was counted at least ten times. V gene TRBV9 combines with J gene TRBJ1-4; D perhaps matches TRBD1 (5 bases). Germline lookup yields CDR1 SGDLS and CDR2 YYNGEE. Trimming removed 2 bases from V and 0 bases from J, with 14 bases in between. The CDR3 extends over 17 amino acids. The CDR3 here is CASSVGRADATNEKLFF. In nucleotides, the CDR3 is TGTGCCAGCAGCGTGGGGCGGGCGGATGCAACTAATGAAAAACTGTTTTTT.

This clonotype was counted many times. The CDR3 protein is CASSFVGLAGENEQFF. CDR3 DNA sequence: TGTGCCAGCAGTTTCGTTGGACTAGCGGGAGAGAATGAGCAGTTCTTC. This chain joins TRBV28 and TRBJ2-1; the match to TRBD2 covers 13 bases. Germline lookup yields CDR1 MDHEN and CDR2 SYDVKM. V lost 3 bases, J lost 7 bases, and 6 bases stayed unmatched. The CDR3 extends over 16 amino acids.

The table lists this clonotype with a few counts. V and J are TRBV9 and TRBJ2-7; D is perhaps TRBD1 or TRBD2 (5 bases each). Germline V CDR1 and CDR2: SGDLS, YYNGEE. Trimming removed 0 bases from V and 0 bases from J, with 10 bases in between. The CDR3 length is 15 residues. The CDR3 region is CASSVGAGSSYEQYF. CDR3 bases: TGTGCCAGCAGCGTAGGGGCAGGGAGCTCCTACGAGCAGTACTTC. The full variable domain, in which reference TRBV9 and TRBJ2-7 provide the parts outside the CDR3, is DSGVTQTPKHLITATGQRVTLRCSPRSGDLSVYWYQQSLDQGLQFLIQYYNGEERAKGNILERFSAQQFPDLHSELNLSSLELGDSALYFCASSVGAGSSYEQYFGPGTRLTVT.

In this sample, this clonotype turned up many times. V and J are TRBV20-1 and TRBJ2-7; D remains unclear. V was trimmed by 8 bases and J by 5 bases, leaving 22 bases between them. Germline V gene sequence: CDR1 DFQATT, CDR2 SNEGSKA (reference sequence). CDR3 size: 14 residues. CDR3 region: CSTDSGFGKNEQYF. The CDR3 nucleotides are TGCAGTACAGACTCTGGATTCGGTAAAAACGAGCAGTACTTC.

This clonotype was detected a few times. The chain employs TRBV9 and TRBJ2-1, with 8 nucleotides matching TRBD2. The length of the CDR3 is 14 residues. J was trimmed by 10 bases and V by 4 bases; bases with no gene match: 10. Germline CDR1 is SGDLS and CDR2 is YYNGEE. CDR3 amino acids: CASSTPGLVVEQFF. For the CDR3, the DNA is TGTGCCAGCAGCACCCCGGGACTAGTCGTCGAGCAGTTCTTC.

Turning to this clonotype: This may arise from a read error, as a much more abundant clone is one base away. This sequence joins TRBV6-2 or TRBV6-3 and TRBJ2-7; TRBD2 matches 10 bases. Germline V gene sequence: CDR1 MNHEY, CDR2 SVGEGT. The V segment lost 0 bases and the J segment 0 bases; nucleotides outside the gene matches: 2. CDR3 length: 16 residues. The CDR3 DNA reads TGTGCCAGCAGTTACTCGGCTAGCGGGAGCTCCTACGAGCAGTACTTC. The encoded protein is CASSYSASGSSYEQYF.